Below, 18 T cell receptor beta chains from the same sample are listed, as sequenced in a study of blood T cell repertoires in COVID-19. Repertoires were generated with immunoSEQ multiplex PCR, while TCRdb's copy carries only in-frame clones and drops some. The sample consists of about 180,000 clones, 82% of them appearing once. Source material: peripheral blood. These receptors came from a woman aged 70-85 years with acute or convalescent COVID-19.

The sample holds one count of this clone. The chain employs TRBV5-1 and TRBJ2-7; TRBD1 matches 9 bases. This CDR3 has 14 residues. CDR1 is SGHRS and CDR2 is YFSETQ in the germline V gene. V dropped 2 bases and J dropped 5; count of bases not matched to a gene: 5. This CDR3 is CASSLGTGKNEQYF. CDR3 nucleotide sequence: TGCGCCAGCAGCTTAGGGACAGGGAAGAACGAGCAGTACTTC.

The chain is built from TRBV10-2 and TRBJ1-2, with TRBD1 matching 9 bases. The CDR3 consists of 15 residues. Trimming took 5 bases from V and 4 from J; bases not matched to a gene: 8. Germline values: CDR1 WSHSY, CDR2 SAAADI. The CDR3 coding sequence is TGCGCCAGCAGTCCGGACAGGGGAAGTGGCTATGGCTACACCTTC. This sequence encodes CASSPDRGSGYGYTF.

The genes are TRBV19 and TRBJ1-5, with 8 bases identical to TRBD1. There are 14 residues in the CDR3. The V segment lost 5 bases and the J segment 5 bases; nucleotides outside the gene matches: 5. Germline values: CDR1 LNHDA, CDR2 SQIVND (reference sequence). The CDR3 nucleotides read TGTGCCAGTAGTCCCAGGGGGCCTGATCAGCCCCAGCATTTT. Translated: CASSPRGPDQPQHF.

The J gene is TRBJ2-7, the V gene TRBV30, with 13 bases matching TRBD2. From germline, CDR1 is GTSNPN and CDR2 SVGIG (reference sequence). The CDR3 is 15 residues long. J gave up 3 bases and V 1 base, and 3 bases lay outside the gene matches. CDR3 region: CAWSDGTSGIYEQYF. In DNA form, the CDR3 reads TGTGCCTGGAGTGACGGGACTAGCGGGATCTACGAGCAGTACTTC.

The genes are TRBV11-2 and TRBJ2-3, with 13 bases matching TRBD2. Germline CDR1 is SGHAT and CDR2 is FQNNGV. The CDR3 has 17 residues. After removal of 5 bases from V and 6 bases from J, the junction contained 11 bases not matched to a gene. DNA for the CDR3: TGTGCCAGCAGCCAAGCGCGTGGACTAGCGGGGGTCGATACGCAGTATTTT. Translated: CASSQARGLAGVDTQYF.

The chain couples TRBV9 to TRBJ2-7, with 9 nucleotides matching TRBD2. CDR3 size: 13 residues. Germline lookup yields CDR1 SGDLS and CDR2 YYNGEE. With V trimmed by 7 bases and J by 6 bases, 8 bases remained unmatched. DNA for the CDR3: TGTGCCAGCGGATTAGCGGGAGTCAGCGAGCAGTACTTC. The encoded protein is CASGLAGVSEQYF.

Only a few counts were recorded for this clone. This chain uses TRBV18 with TRBJ1-2, with 7 bases that match TRBD1. The V segment lost 6 bases and the J segment 0 bases; nucleotides outside the gene matches: 13. The CDR3 has 17 residues. The germline CDR1 and CDR2 sequences are KGHSH and LQKENI. The CDR3 reads CASSQRQGLEANYGYTF. The CDR3 nucleotides are TGTGCCAGCTCTCAGAGACAGGGATTAGAAGCTAACTATGGCTACACCTTC.

The CDR3, as DNA: TGTGCCAGCAGCCTAACCGGGGGACCTAACTATGGCTACACCTTC. Translating gives CASSLTGGPNYGYTF. This chain uses TRBV7-2 with TRBJ1-2; D may be TRBD1 (5 bases). V was clipped by 5 bases and J by 0 bases, with 13 bases between them. Germline-derived CDR1 and CDR2 are SGHTA and FQGNSA. This CDR3 has 15 amino acids.

The chain recombines TRBV5-5 with TRBJ1-1; 8 bases are shared with TRBD1. The CDR3 loop spans 15 amino acids. The ends lost 4 bases at V and 0 bases at J; junction bases unmatched: 5. Germline assignment: CDR1 SGHKS and CDR2 YYEKEE (reference sequence). The DNA for the CDR3 is TGTGCCAGCAGCCCCTGGACAGGGTTGAACACTGAAGCTTTCTTT. Its translation: CASSPWTGLNTEAFF. The complete variable domain, with remaining parts taken from reference TRBV5-5 and TRBJ1-1, reads DAGVTQSPTHLIKTRGQQVTLRCSPISGHKSVSWYQQVLGQGPQFIFQYYEKEERGRGNFPDRFSARQFPNYSSELNVNALLLGDSALYLCASSPWTGLNTEAFFGQGTRLTVV.

CDR3 in amino acids: CASVDRGLSVNEQFF. As DNA, the CDR3 is TGTGCCAGTGTGGACAGGGGCCTATCTGTCAATGAGCAGTTCTTC. The rearrangement joins TRBV19 to TRBJ2-1, with TRBD1 identical over 9 bases. This CDR3 is 15 amino acids long. The V segment lost 8 bases and the J segment 6 bases; nucleotides outside the gene matches: 11. Germline V gene sequence: CDR1 LNHDA, CDR2 SQIVND (reference sequence).

The gene calls are TRBV6-5 and TRBJ2-1; the match to TRBD2 covers 9 bases. The CDR3 contains 13 residues. The ends lost 6 bases at V and 9 bases at J; junction bases unmatched: 6. The germline V gene encodes CDR1 MNHEY and CDR2 SVGAGI. The CDR3 DNA reads as TGTGCCAGCAGGGGACTAGCTGGGAGTGAGCAGTTCTTC. Translation: CASRGLAGSEQFF.

This clone was seen only once. The V gene is TRBV5-1, the J gene TRBJ1-5, with D unclear. This CDR3 comprises 16 residues. From germline, CDR1 is SGHRS and CDR2 YFSETQ. With 0 bases removed from V and 2 bases from J, the gap between germline ends came to 12 bases. In DNA form, the CDR3 reads TGCGCCAGCAGCTTGGAAGGGAGGGATGGCAATCAGCCCCAGCATTTT. Protein: CASSLEGRDGNQPQHF. Full variable domain (rest looked up from reference TRBV5-1 and TRBJ1-5): KAGVTQTPRYLIKTRGQQVTLSCSPISGHRSVSWYQQTPGQGLQFLFEYFSETQRNKGNFPGRFSGRQFSNSRSEMNVSTLELGDSALYLCASSLEGRDGNQPQHFGDGTRLSIL.

The rearrangement links TRBV28 to TRBJ2-3, with D perhaps matching TRBD2 (5 bases). Germline values: CDR1 MDHEN, CDR2 SYDVKM. This CDR3 comprises 12 residues. V was shortened by 8 bases and J by 3 bases, with 9 bases between the two germline ends. CDR3 amino acids: CASAADTDTQYF. CDR3 in DNA: TGTGCCAGCGCAGCGGATACAGATACGCAGTATTTT.

The chain employs TRBV18 and TRBJ2-7, with D perhaps matching TRBD1 (5 bases). Trimming cost V 3 bases and J 3 bases, with 12 bases left between them. Germline CDR1 KGHSH, CDR2 LQKENI. The CDR3 covers 14 residues. The CDR3 region is CASSPQRQFYEQYF. CDR3 bases: TGTGCCAGCTCACCCCAAAGACAGTTCTACGAGCAGTACTTC.

V gene TRBV7-2 combines with J gene TRBJ1-5; 7 nucleotides match TRBD1. Unmatched junction bases numbered 6, after V lost 0 bases and J lost 7 bases. The CDR3 spans 15 residues. Germline values: CDR1 SGHTA, CDR2 FQGNSA. The CDR3 loop is CASSLAGGARQPQHF. The CDR3 coding sequence is TGTGCCAGCAGCTTAGCAGGGGGCGCCCGGCAGCCCCAGCATTTT.

V and J are TRBV2 and TRBJ2-1; TRBD2 matches 8 bases. The ends lost 6 bases at V and 0 bases at J; junction bases unmatched: 10. This CDR3 has 17 amino acids. Germline loops: CDR1 SNHLY, CDR2 FYNNEI. The CDR3 DNA reads TGTGCCAGCAGCCCGCGTACGGGGGGGCTCTCCTACAATGAGCAGTTCTTC. Its translation is CASSPRTGGLSYNEQFF. The full variable domain, with the rest looked up from reference TRBV2 and TRBJ2-1, is EPEVTQTPSHQVTQMGQEVILRCVPISNHLYFYWYRQILGQKVEFLVSFYNNEISEKSEIFDDQFSVERPDGSNFTLKIRSTKLEDSAMYFCASSPRTGGLSYNEQFFGPGTRLTVL.

The chain employs TRBV6-1 and TRBJ2-6, with 8 bases that match TRBD1. V was pared by 4 bases and J by 0 bases, with 8 bases of the junction left unmatched. Germline lookup yields CDR1 MNHNS and CDR2 SASEGT. The CDR3 has 18 residues. In DNA, the CDR3 is TGTGCCAGCAGTGCTCGACAGGGGTTGTACTCTGGGGCCAACGTCCTGACTTTC. Encoded protein: CASSARQGLYSGANVLTF.

The chain is built from TRBV19 and TRBJ1-2; D is possibly TRBD1 (6 bases). This CDR3 is 13 amino acids long. The V end lost 6 bases, the J end lost 1 base, and 9 bases lay between the germline ends. CDR1 and CDR2 (germline): LNHDA, SQIVND (reference sequence). The CDR3 region has the DNA TGTGCCAGTAGCGGACAGCTTAACTATGGCTACACCTTC. This encodes CASSGQLNYGYTF.